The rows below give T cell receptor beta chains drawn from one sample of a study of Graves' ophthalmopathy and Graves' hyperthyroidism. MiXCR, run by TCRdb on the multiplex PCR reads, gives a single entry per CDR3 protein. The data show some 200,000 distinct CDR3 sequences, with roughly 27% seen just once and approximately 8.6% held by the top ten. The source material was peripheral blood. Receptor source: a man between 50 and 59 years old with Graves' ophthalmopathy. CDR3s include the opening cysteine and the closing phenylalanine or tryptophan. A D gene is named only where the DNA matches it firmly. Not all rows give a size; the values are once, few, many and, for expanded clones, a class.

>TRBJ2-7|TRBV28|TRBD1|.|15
CASSLFRQGLYEQYF
TGTGCCAGCAGTTTATTCCGACAGGGGCTCTACGAGCAGTACTTC
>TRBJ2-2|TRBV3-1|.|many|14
CASSHEGGTGELFF
TGTGCCAGCAGCCATGAAGGAGGGACCGGGGAGCTGTTTTTT
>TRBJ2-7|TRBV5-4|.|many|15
CASSLPGDASYEQYF
TGTGCCAGCAGCTTGCCTGGGGACGCCTCCTACGAGCAGTACTTC
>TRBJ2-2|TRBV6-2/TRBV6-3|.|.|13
CASEDGNTGELFF
TGTGCCAGCGAAGACGGGAACACCGGGGAGCTGTTTTTT
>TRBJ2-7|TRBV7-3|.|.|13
CASSPLLTSELYF
TGTGCCAGCAGCCCCCTACTGACCTCTGAGCTGTACTTC
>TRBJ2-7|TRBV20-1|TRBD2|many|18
CSASERPGLAGRCYEQYF
TGCAGTGCTAGCGAGAGACCCGGACTAGCGGGAAGGTGCTACGAGCAGTACTTC
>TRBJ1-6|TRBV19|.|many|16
CASSPQDRVEESPLHF
TGTGCCAGTAGTCCCCAGGACCGGGTCGAGGAATCACCCCTCCACTTT
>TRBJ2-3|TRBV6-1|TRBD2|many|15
CASSDPSRGKDTQYF
TGTGCCAGCAGTGACCCCTCGCGGGGGAAAGATACGCAGTATTTT
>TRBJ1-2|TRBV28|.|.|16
CASSLPEGSTNYGYTF
TGTGCCAGCAGTTTGCCTGAGGGGAGTACTAACTATGGCTACACCTTC
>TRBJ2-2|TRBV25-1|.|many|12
CASSGLANGLFF
TGTGCCAGCAGTGGTCTAGCGAACGGGCTGTTTTTT
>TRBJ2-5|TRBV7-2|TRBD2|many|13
CASTSGIRETQYF
TGTGCCAGCACTAGCGGGATTCGAGAGACCCAGTACTTC
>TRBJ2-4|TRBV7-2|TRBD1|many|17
CASSPRQGRRAKNIQYF
TGTGCCAGCAGCCCCCGACAGGGGAGAAGGGCCAAAAACATTCAGTACTTC
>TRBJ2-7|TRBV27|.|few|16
CASGTLSSAYSYEQYF
TGTGCCAGCGGGACCCTGAGTTCAGCTTACTCCTACGAGCAGTACTTC
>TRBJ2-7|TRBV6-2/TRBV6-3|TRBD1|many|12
CASSQNRGEQYF
TGTGCCAGCAGCCAAAACAGGGGCGAGCAGTACTTC
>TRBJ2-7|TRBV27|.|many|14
CASSFSGVAYEQYF
TGTGCCAGCAGTTTCTCTGGGGTAGCCTACGAGCAGTACTTC
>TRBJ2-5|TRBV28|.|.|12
CASSPFRETQYF
TGTGCCAGCAGTCCCTTTCGGGAGACCCAGTACTTC
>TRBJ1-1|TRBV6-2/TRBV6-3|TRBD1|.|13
CASIPGQGLEAFF
TGTGCCAGCATCCCGGGACAGGGACTTGAAGCTTTCTTT
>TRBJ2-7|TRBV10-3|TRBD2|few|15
CAISRTSGRMYEQYF
TGTGCCATCAGTAGGACTAGCGGGAGAATGTACGAGCAGTACTTC
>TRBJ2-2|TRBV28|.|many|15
CASSEDSVRPGELFF
TGTGCCAGCAGTGAGGACAGTGTCCGCCCCGGGGAGCTGTTTTTT
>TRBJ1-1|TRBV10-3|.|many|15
CAISEGRTVSTEAFF
TGTGCCATCAGTGAGGGACGGACAGTTAGCACTGAAGCTTTCTTT
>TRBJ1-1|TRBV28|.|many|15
CASTQQRSINTEAFF
TGTGCCAGCACCCAGCAGAGGAGTATTAACACTGAAGCTTTCTTT
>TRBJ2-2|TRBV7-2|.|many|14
CASSFLGVDGELFF
TGTGCCAGCAGCTTCCTGGGGGTGGACGGGGAGCTGTTTTTT
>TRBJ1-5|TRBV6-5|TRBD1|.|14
CASSYYRGSQPQHF
TGTGCCAGCAGTTATTACAGGGGGTCTCAGCCCCAGCATTTT
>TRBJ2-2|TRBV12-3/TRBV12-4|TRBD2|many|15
CASRPSGLNTGELFF
TGTGCCAGCCGGCCTAGCGGGTTAAACACCGGGGAGCTGTTTTTT
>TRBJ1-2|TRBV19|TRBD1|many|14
CASSNDRQGDGYTF
TGTGCCAGTAGTAATGATCGACAGGGCGATGGCTACACCTTC
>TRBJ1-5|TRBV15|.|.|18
CATSRKRKVDTSNQPQHF
TGTGCCACCTCCAGGAAAAGGAAAGTAGACACTAGCAATCAGCCCCAGCATTTT
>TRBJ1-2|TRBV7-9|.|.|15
CASSLFGSESYGYTF
TGTGCCAGCAGCCTCTTTGGGTCCGAGAGCTATGGCTACACCTTC
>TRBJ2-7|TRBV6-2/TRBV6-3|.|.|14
CASSYDGQNYEQYF
TGTGCCAGCAGTTACGACGGGCAGAACTACGAGCAGTACTTC
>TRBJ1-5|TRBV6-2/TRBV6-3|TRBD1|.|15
CASSYPDRGHQPQHF
TGTGCCAGCAGTTACCCGGACAGGGGGCACCAGCCCCAGCATTTT
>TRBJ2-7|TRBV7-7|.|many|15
CASSSRGYSSYEQYF
TGTGCTAGCAGCTCCCGGGGGTATTCGTCCTACGAGCAGTACTTC
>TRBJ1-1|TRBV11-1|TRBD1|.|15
CASSPGQGVMDEAFF
TGTGCCAGCAGCCCGGGACAGGGGGTAATGGATGAAGCTTTCTTT
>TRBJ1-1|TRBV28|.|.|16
CASSPAGLSMNTEAFF
TGTGCCAGCAGTCCCGCGGGCTTATCCATGAACACTGAAGCTTTCTTT
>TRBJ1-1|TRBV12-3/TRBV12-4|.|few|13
CASSLGQPGEAFF
TGTGCCAGCAGTTTAGGTCAGCCAGGTGAAGCTTTCTTT
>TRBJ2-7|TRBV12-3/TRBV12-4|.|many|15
CASTPGHGVGYEQYF
TGTGCCAGCACCCCGGGACATGGGGTGGGCTACGAGCAGTACTTC
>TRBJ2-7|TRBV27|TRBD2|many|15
CASSSGTSGGYEQYF
TGTGCCAGCAGTTCTGGGACTAGCGGTGGTTACGAGCAGTACTTC
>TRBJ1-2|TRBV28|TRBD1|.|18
CASSSSTGTRFLNYGYTF
TGTGCCAGCAGTTCCTCGACAGGGACAAGGTTCCTTAACTATGGCTACACCTTC
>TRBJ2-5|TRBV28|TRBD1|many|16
CASRIRDRGRGETQYF
TGTGCCAGCAGGATCCGGGACAGGGGGCGCGGCGAGACCCAGTACTTC
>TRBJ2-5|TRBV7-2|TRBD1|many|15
CASRPTGAQQETQYF
TGTGCCAGCAGGCCGACAGGGGCCCAGCAAGAGACCCAGTACTTC
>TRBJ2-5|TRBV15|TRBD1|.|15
CATSRGRDRGETQYF
TGTGCCACCAGCAGAGGCCGGGACAGGGGAGAGACCCAGTACTTC
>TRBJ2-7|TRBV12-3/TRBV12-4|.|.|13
CASTPAGRDEQYF
TGTGCCAGCACTCCTGCGGGGCGGGACGAGCAGTACTTC
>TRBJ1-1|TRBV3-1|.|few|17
CASSQVVGGRTNTEAFF
TGTGCCAGCAGCCAAGTGGTAGGAGGGAGGACAAACACTGAAGCTTTCTTT
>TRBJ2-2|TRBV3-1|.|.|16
CASSQEYGANTGELFF
TGTGCCAGCAGCCAAGAGTACGGTGCGAACACCGGGGAGCTGTTTTTT